Described below is a single TCR beta chain sequence and its context. Its matching antigen is unknown. The method was immunoSEQ multiplex PCR; TCRdb's version includes in-frame clones alone and lacks a portion of them. The sample consists of around 220,000 clones, around nine tenths of them appearing once. This entry is derived from a study of cytomegalovirus exposure and HLA in healthy donors. Study-wide points: The listing of 150 or so TCR beta chains classed them as cytomegalovirus-associated. Later, an analysis found that TCR clusters from the first cohort tended to co-occur in the roughly 110 validation repertoires.

Germline CDR1 and CDR2: SGHTA and FQGTGA. V lost 7 bases, J lost 3 bases, and 19 bases lay in between. CDR3 length: 15 amino acids. The sample taken for sequencing was PBMCs. The gene calls are TRBV7-3 and TRBJ2-7; TRBD2 is a possible D gene (5 bases). This clonotype was sampled from a woman aged 18 to 35 in good health and CMV-seronegative. The CDR3 spells CASILSGFGSYEQYF. The CDR3, as DNA: TGTGCCAGCATCCTCAGCGGATTTGGGAGCTACGAGCAGTACTTC.